Listed below are T cell receptor beta chains from one sample, sequenced in a study of blood T cell repertoires in COVID-19. Profiled with immunoSEQ multiplex PCR; TCRdb holds only in-frame clones, not every one. The sample records fewer than 250,000 clones, about four fifths being singletons. The specimen was PBMCs or T cells enriched from blood (not recorded which). The receptors here all came from a woman aged 40 to 50 who had been exposed to COVID-19. Both conserved end residues are part of each CDR3.

J: TRBJ1-1
V: TRBV6-5
CDR3: CASSRTGTNTEAFF

J: TRBJ1-2
V: TRBV29-1
CDR3: CSVERTAFYGYTF

J: TRBJ1-2
V: TRBV19
CDR3: CASSSRDNDGYTF

J: TRBJ2-1
V: TRBV3-1/TRBV3-2
CDR3: CASSRGTSGNEQFF

J: TRBJ2-3
V: TRBV11-2
CDR3: CASSERPGQGRSSTDTQYF

J: TRBJ2-5
V: TRBV7-6
CDR3: CASSRGGSGETQYF

J: TRBJ2-5
V: TRBV5-1
CDR3: CASSVEPQETQYF

J: TRBJ2-5
V: TRBV5-1
CDR3: CASSRTSGGAGETQYF

J: TRBJ1-1
V: TRBV15
CDR3: CATSAVMNTEAFF

J: TRBJ2-1
V: TRBV7-6
CDR3: CASSDRDRPSDEQFF

J: TRBJ1-1
V: TRBV18
CDR3: CASYKTSLNTEAFF

J: TRBJ1-5
V: TRBV6-6
CDR3: CASSLTGVDQPQHF

J: TRBJ1-3
V: TRBV28
CDR3: CASSSKIRGTGNTIYF

J: TRBJ1-5
V: TRBV5-1
CDR3: CASRTGEGQPQHF

J: TRBJ2-3
V: TRBV9
CDR3: CASSVGASSGELDTQYF

J: TRBJ1-2
V: TRBV4-2
CDR3: CASSQVGPDYFYGYTF

J: TRBJ2-7
V: TRBV7-2
CDR3: CASSFDRVKEQYF

J: TRBJ1-2
V: TRBV27
CDR3: CASSLSLQGNYGYTF

J: TRBJ1-3
V: TRBV5-4
CDR3: CASSPLKKCTIYF

J: TRBJ1-5
V: TRBV7-2
CDR3: CASSLGGFGTGGDQPQHF

J: TRBJ2-2
V: TRBV5-4
CDR3: CASSPGTPNTGELFF

J: TRBJ2-2
V: TRBV4-3
CDR3: CASSLDRSRGLWELFF

J: TRBJ1-5
V: TRBV2
CDR3: CASNWEGSGPQHF

J: TRBJ1-1
V: TRBV18
CDR3: CASSPSTGYTEAFF

J: TRBJ1-4
V: TRBV19
CDR3: CASSLGGAPAEKLFF

J: TRBJ1-2
V: TRBV28
CDR3: CASRTQGARGYGYTF

J: TRBJ1-1
V: TRBV5-1
CDR3: CASSLAGLGTEAFF

J: TRBJ2-5
V: TRBV7-3
CDR3: CASSRGGVETQYF

J: TRBJ1-4
V: TRBV5-1
CDR3: CASSLQGSANEKLFF

J: TRBJ1-1
V: TRBV7-3
CDR3: CASSKEGRTGEAFF

J: TRBJ2-7
V: TRBV6-4
CDR3: CASSLPGTGAYEQYF

J: TRBJ2-1
V: TRBV7-9
CDR3: CASSLLAGGLYNEQFF

J: TRBJ1-1
V: TRBV28
CDR3: CASSSPTRGTDEAFF

J: TRBJ2-6
V: TRBV28
CDR3: CASSLWTGTGGSGANVLTF

J: TRBJ1-1
V: TRBV6-5
CDR3: CASREAGAAEAFF

J: TRBJ2-1
V: TRBV3-1/TRBV3-2
CDR3: CASSHKGANEQFF

J: TRBJ1-5
V: TRBV3-1/TRBV3-2
CDR3: CASSQDFSRPQHF

J: TRBJ2-3
V: TRBV6-5
CDR3: CASSYWRGGTDTQYF

J: TRBJ2-2
V: TRBV4-3
CDR3: CASKHGSGTGGTGELFF

J: TRBJ1-5
V: TRBV5-6
CDR3: CASSLGAQPQHF

J: TRBJ2-3
V: TRBV3-1/TRBV3-2
CDR3: CASSLDRHQGLADTQYF

J: TRBJ1-1
V: TRBV30
CDR3: CAWSPRDMGKDEAFF

J: TRBJ1-2
V: TRBV3-1/TRBV3-2
CDR3: CASSPQTYRAHYGYTF

J: TRBJ2-2
V: TRBV5-1
CDR3: CASSFTLAGEEGGELFF

J: TRBJ2-7
V: TRBV7-3
CDR3: CASSFRSFGEQYF

J: TRBJ1-2
V: TRBV5-4
CDR3: CASSLVRASYGYTF

J: TRBJ2-1
V: TRBV14
CDR3: CASSQDPGLAGEQFF

J: TRBJ1-2
V: TRBV6-5
CDR3: CASSSPDRGLYGYTF

J: TRBJ1-2
V: TRBV19
CDR3: CASSMGRQTGYGYTF

J: TRBJ1-1
V: TRBV6-5
CDR3: CASRSGQGNEAFF

J: TRBJ1-2
V: TRBV11-2
CDR3: CASSPPDRVSGYTF

J: TRBJ2-2
V: TRBV7-9
CDR3: CASSPQGTGELFF

J: TRBJ1-1
V: TRBV7-6
CDR3: CASSTQGTGDTEAFF

J: TRBJ2-3
V: TRBV3-1/TRBV3-2
CDR3: CASSQAGGIPRHLTDTQYF

J: TRBJ1-1
V: TRBV24-1
CDR3: CATSAGQGLEAFF

J: TRBJ2-6
V: TRBV3-1/TRBV3-2
CDR3: CASSPWTGPGANVLTF

J: TRBJ1-5
V: TRBV15
CDR3: CATSRGGTGPNQPQHF